Listed here are 8 T cell receptor beta chains from one sample, sequenced in a study of Ad26.COV2.S vaccination and SARS-CoV-2 variants (dated by TCRdb to about 2021). Libraries were constructed by the immunoSEQ multiplex PCR assay. TCRdb took over this immuneACCESS table, retaining in-frame rearrangements with V and J assigned. Such tables are incomplete; in checked studies, under half of the missing clones stem from an unresolved V gene, and the remainder is unexplained. The sample contains approximately 240,000 clones, roughly 90% of them found a single time. The ten largest clones add up to about 11% of the sample. Sample treatment or condition, as interpreted from the label and publication: roughly 19 received Ad26.COV2.S at low or high dose, single or two shots; 5 received placebo; per-sample allocation not given. For vaccine and placebo recipients, the sequenced repertoires came from samples collected on day 63 after the first injection.

The specimen was peripheral blood, collected in a trial of Ad26.COV2.S vaccine versus placebo. The receptors stem from a person between 18 and 65 years old who received the Ad26.COV2.S COVID-19 vaccine or a placebo.

The V and J genes are TRBV28 and TRBJ2-5; 9 bases line up with TRBD2. The CDR3 is 15 amino acids. Trimming cost V 5 bases and J 1 base; bases outside gene matches: 5. Germline loops: CDR1 MDHEN, CDR2 SYDVKM. The chain's CDR3 is CASSRLAAIQETQYF. CDR3 bases: TGTGCCAGCAGTCGACTAGCGGCTATCCAAGAGACCCAGTACTTC.

J is TRBJ2-2 and V is TRBV10-1, with unresolved D. The V gene's germline CDR1 is WNHNN and CDR2 SYGVQD (reference sequence). The CDR3 totals 15 residues. Trimming took 2 bases from V and 5 from J, leaving 12 bases between them. As DNA, the CDR3 is TGCGCCAGCAGTGAGATTAGGTTTGAGACCGGGGAGCTGTTTTTT. This sequence encodes CASSEIRFETGELFF.

This chain connects TRBV10-3 to TRBJ2-7; TRBD1 agrees at 7 bases. This CDR3 is built from 14 residues. CDR1 is ENHRY and CDR2 is SYGVKD in the germline V gene. The ends lost 7 bases at V and 0 bases at J; junction bases unmatched: 6. CDR3 bases: TGTGCCATCACCTCCGGACAGGACTCCTACGAGCAGTACTTC. Its translation is CAITSGQDSYEQYF.

This sequence joins TRBV2 and TRBJ1-5; the D is unclear. The V end was cut by 4 bases, the J end by 4 bases, with 8 bases between. Germline-derived CDR1 and CDR2 are SNHLY and FYNNEI. The CDR3 contains 13 residues. CDR3 bases: TGTGCCAGCAGTGGGGGAGGGAATCAGCCCCAGCATTTT. It codes for CASSGGGNQPQHF. Drawing the rest from reference TRBV2 and TRBJ1-5, the complete variable domain is EPEVTQTPSHQVTQMGQEVILRCVPISNHLYFYWYRQILGQKVEFLVSFYNNEISEKSEIFDDQFSVERPDGSNFTLKIRSTKLEDSAMYFCASSGGGNQPQHFGDGTRLSIL.

The chain is built from TRBV6-5 and TRBJ1-4; tentative D call: TRBD1 (5 bases). Germline V gene data show CDR1 as MNHEY and CDR2 as SVGAGI. The CDR3 loop spans 14 amino acids. V lost 2 bases to trimming and J lost 7 bases, with 11 bases between them. In nucleotides, the CDR3 is TGTGCCAGCAGTTACAGGGTTGGGGCTGAAAAACTGTTTTTT. It encodes CASSYRVGAEKLFF.

In its sample, this clone was seen once. The rearrangement joins TRBV7-2 to TRBJ1-1, with unresolved D. Between the trimmed V and J ends, which lost 1 base and 2 bases, there was a span of 5 bases. The CDR3 runs 13 residues. Germline lookup yields CDR1 SGHTA and CDR2 FQGNSA. In DNA form, the CDR3 reads TGTGCCAGCAGCTTAGGCAGCAACACTGAAGCTTTCTTT. The encoded protein is CASSLGSNTEAFF. Drawing the rest from reference TRBV7-2 and TRBJ1-1, the complete variable domain is GAGVSQSPSNKVTEKGKDVELRCDPISGHTALYWYRQSLGQGLEFLIYFQGNSAPDKSGLPSDRFSAERTGGSVSTLTIQRTQQEDSAVYLCASSLGSNTEAFFGQGTRLTVV.

This chain links TRBV24-1 with TRBJ2-3, with D perhaps assigned TRBD1 or TRBD2 (5 bases each). V was clipped by 4 bases and J by 6 bases, with 13 bases between them. CDR1 KGHDR and CDR2 SFDVKD come from the germline V gene. CDR3 length: 14 residues. CDR3 nucleotides: TGTGCCACCAGTGACCCTGGGACCCCGGATACGCAGTATTTT. Amino acid sequence: CATSDPGTPDTQYF.

This clone appeared once. The rearrangement links TRBV6-1 to TRBJ1-3; D remains unclear. This CDR3 has 16 residues. Germline V gene data show CDR1 as MNHNS and CDR2 as SASEGT. Deletions cut 4 bases from V and 2 bases from J, with 15 bases between. The CDR3 is CASSASEATPGNTIYF. In DNA, the CDR3 is TGTGCCAGCAGTGCGTCTGAGGCCACCCCTGGAAACACCATATATTTT.